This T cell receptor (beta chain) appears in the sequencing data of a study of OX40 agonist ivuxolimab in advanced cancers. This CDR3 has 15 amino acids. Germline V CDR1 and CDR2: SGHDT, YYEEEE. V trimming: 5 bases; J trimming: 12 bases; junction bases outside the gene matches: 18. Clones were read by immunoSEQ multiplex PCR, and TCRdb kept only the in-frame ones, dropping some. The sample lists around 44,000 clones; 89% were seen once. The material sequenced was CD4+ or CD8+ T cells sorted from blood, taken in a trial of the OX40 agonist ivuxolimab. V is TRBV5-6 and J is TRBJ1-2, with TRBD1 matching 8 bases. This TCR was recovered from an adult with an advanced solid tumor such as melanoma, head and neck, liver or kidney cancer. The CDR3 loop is CASSLSRDRNIANTF. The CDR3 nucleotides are TGTGCCAGCAGTTTGAGCCGGGACAGGAACATAGCTAACACCTTC.